These 9 T cell receptor beta chains came from one sample sequenced in a study of shared clonotypes between healthy human individuals. TCRdb's table, derived via immunoSEQ multiplex PCR, lists solely in-frame clones and lacks some. This repertoire shows roughly 1.4 million clones, approximately 98.5% found once; its top ten account for roughly 0.36%. Input material: naive CD4+ T cells sorted from blood. Documented subset: CD45RA+ positively selected. The receptor source for this set is a man aged 25-45 years in good health.

This clone has a handful of counts. The V and J genes are TRBV6-1 and TRBJ1-1; 9 bases map to TRBD1. The V gene end was trimmed by 3 bases and the J gene end by 11 bases; junction bases not matched to a gene: 10. CDR3 length: 14 residues. Germline values: CDR1 MNHNS, CDR2 SASEGT. The CDR3 region is CASSDGDRVPWAFF. CDR3 DNA sequence: TGTGCCAGCAGTGACGGGGACAGGGTGCCCTGGGCTTTCTTT.

The J gene is TRBJ2-2, the V gene TRBV9; D is possibly TRBD1 (6 bases). Looked up from germline, CDR1 is SGDLS and CDR2 is YYNGEE. V was cut by 0 bases and J by 2 bases, with 11 bases left in between. This CDR3 contains 16 residues. The CDR3 loop reads CASSVGGGSNTGELFF. The CDR3 DNA reads as TGTGCCAGCAGCGTAGGTGGGGGCTCCAACACCGGGGAGCTGTTTTTT.

The rearrangement joins TRBV11-2 to TRBJ1-1; D gene ambiguous. The CDR3 has 13 residues. V lost 5 bases to trimming and J lost 6 bases, with 13 bases between them. The germline CDR1 and CDR2 sequences are SGHAT and FQNNGV. CDR3 nucleotide sequence: TGTGCCAGCAGCCAGTTAAATCGGGCTGAAGCTTTCTTT. It translates to CASSQLNRAEAFF.

J is TRBJ2-7 and V is TRBV9, with TRBD1 matching over 10 bases. Trimming removed 3 bases from V and 0 bases from J; junction bases left unmatched: 3. CDR1 and CDR2 from the germline V gene are SGDLS and YYNGEE. CDR3 size: 15 residues. Written as DNA, the CDR3 is TGTGCCAGCAGCGCCGACAGGGGGCCCTCCTACGAGCAGTACTTC. This codes for CASSADRGPSYEQYF.

This chain links TRBV11-2 with TRBJ2-1, with 8 bases matching TRBD2. The germline V gene encodes CDR1 SGHAT and CDR2 FQNNGV. With V trimmed by 4 bases and J by 4 bases, 9 bases remained unmatched. This CDR3 has 16 residues. The CDR3 DNA is TGTGCCAGCAGCTCGCGACCGGGACTAGATTACAATGAGCAGTTCTTC. This translates into CASSSRPGLDYNEQFF.

The chain carries TRBV18 and TRBJ1-1; no clear D gene. Germline CDR1 reads KGHSH; CDR2 reads LQKENI. This CDR3 is built from 19 residues. V was shortened by 2 bases and J by 0 bases, with 22 bases between the two germline ends. The CDR3 reads CASSPSQTPAFSMNTEAFF. The CDR3, as DNA: TGTGCCAGCTCACCATCCCAGACACCGGCATTTTCCATGAACACTGAAGCTTTCTTT.

The J gene is TRBJ2-5, the V gene TRBV5-1; D might be TRBD1 (6 bases). There are 16 residues in the CDR3. Germline values: CDR1 SGHRS, CDR2 YFSETQ. Trimming removed 4 bases from V and 9 bases from J, with 25 bases in between. The CDR3 sequence is CASSPGVGARTQSQYF. DNA for the CDR3: TGCGCCAGCAGCCCAGGGGTCGGAGCTAGGACCCAATCCCAGTACTTC.

The chain employs TRBV11-2 and TRBJ2-1; D perhaps matches TRBD2 (6 bases). This CDR3 region has 16 residues. The germline CDR1 and CDR2 sequences are SGHAT and FQNNGV. Deletions cut 2 bases from V and 5 bases from J, with 16 bases between. The CDR3 loop is CASSLWAGPNDNEQFF. CDR3 bases: TGTGCCAGCAGCTTATGGGCGGGACCAAACGACAATGAGCAGTTCTTC.

Comments on this clone: This sample also contains other DNA sequences that code for the same CDR3. This chain connects TRBV9 to TRBJ2-7; 9 nucleotides match TRBD2. CDR3 size: 15 residues. CDR1 is SGDLS, CDR2 YYNGEE, per germline. The ends lost 0 bases at V and 2 bases at J; junction bases unmatched: 3. The CDR3 DNA follows: TGTGCCAGCAGCGTAGGGCCTAGCGGGGCCTACGAGCAGTACTTC. Translating gives CASSVGPSGAYEQYF.